This T cell receptor beta chain was captured in a study of T-cell reconstitution after alpha-beta-depleted transplantation in children. General study findings and limits: Reportedly, alpha-beta T cells present about two months post-transplant originated from several hundred expanded clones of graft origin.

Unique molecular identifiers were used in preparing the TCRbeta library. One entry per CDR3 protein, called by TCRdb with MiXCR from the PCR reads. The table has over 400,000 distinct CDR3 sequences, 43% seen once. Trimming at V came to 5 bases and at J to 0 bases, leaving 3 bases not matched to a gene. Germline assignment: CDR1 MDHEN and CDR2 SYDVKM. The CDR3 loop spans 17 amino acids. About this clonotype itself: Its antigen is still unknown.

This TCR came from a girl under 10 years old with aplastic anemia, due to receive a stem cell transplant. The chain links TRBV28 to TRBJ2-3, with 15 bases identical to TRBD2. The sequenced sample was PBMCs, obtained before TCRalphabeta/CD19-depleted stem cell transplant. CDR3 loop: CASSVGLAGGSTDTQYF. Written as DNA, the CDR3 is TGTGCCAGCAGTGTCGGACTAGCGGGAGGGAGCACAGATACGCAGTATTTT.